The 15 T cell receptor beta chains presented below share a single source sample, sequenced in a study of cytomegalovirus exposure and HLA in healthy donors. It was with 60 Vbeta and 13 Jbeta primers that the PCR ran. Sequenced by immunoSEQ multiplex PCR; TCRdb stores in-frame clones only, minus some. The sample shows some 180,000 clones, 81% of them seen only once. Sequencing was performed on PBMCs. Receptors were obtained from a man aged 35 to 55 in good health and CMV-seropositive.

V and J are TRBV6-1 and TRBJ2-2; TRBD2 matches 7 bases. V lost 6 bases, J lost 3 bases, and 4 bases stayed unmatched. CDR3 length: 14 amino acids. Per the germline V gene, CDR1 is MNHNS and CDR2 is SASEGT. The CDR3 region has the DNA TGTGCCAGCAGCACGGGAGGCTACACCGGGGAGCTGTTTTTT. Encoded protein: CASSTGGYTGELFF.

CDR3 region: CASSLKGVGYGADTQYF. For the CDR3, the DNA is TGTGCCAGCAGCTTAAAAGGGGTGGGATATGGAGCAGATACGCAGTATTTT. The chain has TRBV7-2 and TRBJ2-3; D possibly corresponds to TRBD1 (5 bases). V was cut by 2 bases and J by 4 bases, with 19 bases left in between. The length of the CDR3 is 17 residues. Per germline, CDR1 SGHTA and CDR2 FQGNSA.

The chain couples TRBV5-4 to TRBJ2-7, with D possibly being TRBD2 (6 bases). Germline CDR1 SGHNT, CDR2 YYREEE (reference sequence). V lost 0 bases to trimming and J lost 7 bases, with 14 bases between them. The CDR3 has 14 amino acids. CDR3 amino acids: CASSLGGGVAEQYF. For the CDR3, the DNA is TGTGCCAGCAGCTTGGGCGGAGGGGTGGCTGAGCAGTACTTC.

This clone has more than one count but fewer than ten. The chain has TRBV7-9 and TRBJ1-1; 8 bases map to TRBD1. The CDR3 totals 16 residues. The trim removed 4 bases at V and 1 base at J, leaving 8 bases unmatched. Germline-derived CDR1 and CDR2 are SEHNR and FQNEAQ (reference sequence). Written as DNA, the CDR3 is TGTGCCAGCAGCTCAGGACAGGGTTTGAGGAACACTGAAGCTTTCTTT. Translation gives CASSSGQGLRNTEAFF.

J is TRBJ2-3 and V is TRBV5-1, with 9 bases lining up with TRBD1. The CDR3 spans 15 residues. The V gene's germline CDR1 is SGHRS and CDR2 YFSETQ. Trimming cost V 3 bases and J 3 bases; bases outside gene matches: 5. CDR3 nucleotides: TGCGCCAGCAGCTCTGGACAGGGGTGGACAGATACGCAGTATTTT. It specifies CASSSGQGWTDTQYF.

The chain joins TRBV7-8 to TRBJ2-1; 10 nucleotides agree with TRBD2. CDR1 is SGHVS, CDR2 FQNEAQ, per germline. The CDR3 contains 19 residues. The V segment lost 1 base and the J segment 7 bases; nucleotides outside the gene matches: 16. The CDR3 DNA is TGTGCCAGCAGCTTAGAAGGGGGGCGGGCTAGCGGGAGACGGAATGAGCAGTTCTTC. Amino acids: CASSLEGGRASGRRNEQFF.

J is TRBJ2-7 and V is TRBV5-1; D is perhaps TRBD1 (8 bases). Germline CDR1 SGHRS, CDR2 YFSETQ. The ends were cut back, 4 bases at V and 2 bases at J, with 19 bases in the middle. CDR3 size: 16 residues. In nucleotides, the CDR3 is TGCGCCAGCAGCCCCCACCAAGCGGGACAGGCCTACGAGCAGTACTTC. Translation: CASSPHQAGQAYEQYF.

V and J are TRBV27 and TRBJ1-1; weak D call: TRBD1 (5 bases). The CDR3 spans 15 residues. V lost 3 bases and J lost 3, with 14 bases in between. Germline V CDR1 and CDR2: MNHEY, SMNVEV (reference sequence). In DNA form, the CDR3 reads TGTGCCAGCAGTTTCGAGGCGGTAGGGGACACTGAAGCTTTCTTT. It is translated as CASSFEAVGDTEAFF.

CDR3: CASSLRSWRGRNEQFF. The CDR3 nucleotides are TGTGCCAGCAGCTTGAGATCCTGGCGGGGGCGGAATGAGCAGTTCTTC. This chain joins TRBV5-6 and TRBJ2-1; possible D gene TRBD2, 7 bases. CDR3 length equals 16 residues. V lost 1 base and J 7 bases, leaving 18 bases between the germline ends. Germline values: CDR1 SGHDT, CDR2 YYEEEE.

The chain recombines TRBV5-5 with TRBJ2-1; tentative D call: TRBD2 (6 bases). The CDR3 length is 16 residues. V gave up 6 bases and J gave up 1 base, with 17 bases separating them. Germline V gene sequence: CDR1 SGHKS, CDR2 YYEKEE (reference sequence). CDR3: CASTPGRTTSYNEQFF. CDR3 coding DNA: TGTGCCAGCACCCCAGGACGGACTACTTCCTACAATGAGCAGTTCTTC. The variable domain in full, with the rest retrieved from reference TRBV5-5 and TRBJ2-1, is DAGVTQSPTHLIKTRGQQVTLRCSPISGHKSVSWYQQVLGQGPQFIFQYYEKEERGRGNFPDRFSARQFPNYSSELNVNALLLGDSALYLCASTPGRTTSYNEQFFGPGTRLTVL.

The J gene is TRBJ2-7, the V gene TRBV29-1; D not resolved. Germline CDR1 and CDR2: SQVTM and ANQGSEA. The CDR3 is 13 amino acids. V was cut by 2 bases and J by 3 bases, with 11 bases left in between. The CDR3 DNA follows: TGCAGCGTTGAATTGCCTTCAGTCTACGAGCAGTACTTC. It translates to CSVELPSVYEQYF.

J is TRBJ2-5 and V is TRBV7-6; 8 bases fit TRBD2. Germline loops: CDR1 SGHVS, CDR2 FNYEAQ. Trimming cost V 5 bases and J 5 bases; bases outside gene matches: 7. CDR3 length: 14 amino acids. The CDR3 bases are TGTGCCAGCAGCCCCGGGGGGGGGCTTGAGACCCAGTACTTC. Translating it yields CASSPGGGLETQYF.

This clone has only a few counts. This chain links TRBV4-3 with TRBJ2-1; TRBD2 aligns across 11 bases. J gave up 6 bases and V 1 base, and 5 bases lay outside the gene matches. This CDR3 spans 16 amino acids. Germline values: CDR1 LGHNA, CDR2 YSLEER. In DNA form, the CDR3 reads TGCGCCAGCAGCCAAGGGGCCGGGACTAGCGGCAATGAGCAGTTCTTC. This encodes CASSQGAGTSGNEQFF.

The rearrangement uses TRBV18 and TRBJ2-1, with TRBD2 identical over 7 bases. This CDR3 has 17 residues. V dropped 2 bases and J dropped 5; count of bases not matched to a gene: 12. Germline CDR1 KGHSH, CDR2 LQKENI. CDR3: CASSPVGGTSDHNEQFF. As DNA, the CDR3 is TGTGCCAGCTCACCAGTCGGTGGTACTAGCGACCACAATGAGCAGTTCTTC.

The rearrangement uses TRBV5-4 and TRBJ2-3, with 12 bases fitting TRBD2. CDR3 length: 16 residues. CDR1 is SGHNT and CDR2 is YYREEE in the germline V gene (reference sequence). V was pared by 4 bases and J by 2 bases, with 5 bases of the junction left unmatched. The DNA of the CDR3 is TGTGCCAGCAGCACCCGACTAGCGGGGGCCACAGATACGCAGTATTTT. Protein product: CASSTRLAGATDTQYF.